Below, 17 T cell receptor beta chains from the same sample are listed, as sequenced in a study of T cells expressing NK-cell markers. For each CDR3 protein, TCRdb gives one entry from its re-call of the 5' RACE reads, without DNA. The sample includes some 340,000 distinct CDR3 sequences. Sequencing was performed on blood T cells: a sorted CD56 or NKG2C T cell subset, CD4+ or CD8+ T cells, or bulk PBMC T cells (not recorded which). The receptors derive from a man between 18 and 69 years old in good health.

The chain couples TRBV12-3 or TRBV12-4 to TRBJ1-2. The CDR3 runs to 14 residues. CDR3 residues: CASSRGLFNYGYTF.

This rearrangement joins TRBV18 to TRBJ2-5. Germline assignment: CDR1 KGHSH and CDR2 LQKENI. This CDR3 spans 16 amino acids. The CDR3 protein is CASSPTNAAAQETQYF.

This chain connects TRBV11-2 to TRBJ1-6. The CDR3 sequence is 15 residues long. CDR1 SGHAT and CDR2 FQNNGV come from the germline V gene. The CDR3 sequence is CASSLGLSTPSPLHF.

The chain carries TRBV3-1 and TRBJ2-1; TCRdb lists TRBD1, though no DNA is available to test this call. Looked up from germline, CDR1 is LGHDT and CDR2 is YNNKEL (reference sequence). CDR3 size: 13 residues. CDR3 amino acids: CASSPTGGEKQFF.

This rearrangement joins TRBV20-1 to TRBJ1-4; TCRdb's D call of TRBD1 is untestable without DNA. Germline CDR1 and CDR2: DFQATT and SNEGSKA (reference sequence). The CDR3 spans 15 residues. The CDR3 sequence is CSASRSLRANEKLFF.

The gene calls are TRBV28 and TRBJ2-7; TCRdb calls TRBD1, which cannot be checked without DNA. CDR1 and CDR2 (germline): MDHEN, SYDVKM. The CDR3 runs 15 residues. This CDR3 reads CASSRSGWSSYEQYF.

The J gene is TRBJ1-4, the V gene TRBV7-6; TCRdb calls TRBD1, which cannot be checked without DNA. The CDR3 is 15 residues long. The germline V gene encodes CDR1 SGHVS and CDR2 FNYEAQ. CDR3 in amino acids: CASSPTDRGGEKLFF.

V usage is TRBV29-1 and J usage is TRBJ2-7. CDR1 and CDR2 from the germline V gene are SQVTM and ANQGSEA. The CDR3 contains 13 residues. CDR3 in amino acids: CSVVRGGYYEQYF.

V gene TRBV6-1 combines with J gene TRBJ2-5; TCRdb selects TRBD1, and the lack of DNA leaves this call unchecked. Germline V gives CDR1 MNHNS, CDR2 SASEGT. The CDR3 totals 13 residues. CDR3 amino acids: CASRGQGKETQYF.

The chain employs TRBV3-1 and TRBJ1-1. The CDR3 runs 11 residues. Germline V gene data show CDR1 as LGHDT and CDR2 as YNNKEL (reference sequence). This CDR3 reads CASSRLNEAFF.

V is TRBV5-5 and J is TRBJ2-1; the D call of TRBD1 rests on TCRdb alone, since no DNA is present to check it. Germline V gene sequence: CDR1 SGHKS, CDR2 YYEKEE (reference sequence). The CDR3 has 15 amino acids. CDR3 loop: CASTSITGSYNEQFF. Filled out from reference TRBV5-5 and TRBJ2-1, the complete variable domain reads DAGVTQSPTHLIKTRGQQVTLRCSPISGHKSVSWYQQVLGQGPQFIFQYYEKEERGRGNFPDRFSARQFPNYSSELNVNALLLGDSALYLCASTSITGSYNEQFFGPGTRLTVL.

The genes are TRBV2 and TRBJ1-2. Germline loops: CDR1 SNHLY, CDR2 FYNNEI. This CDR3 contains 13 residues. The CDR3 is CASSEEEYYGYTF.

The V gene is TRBV20-1, the J gene TRBJ2-5; TCRdb picks TRBD1, but there is no DNA to check that call. Germline assignment: CDR1 DFQATT and CDR2 SNEGSKA (reference sequence). The CDR3 is made up of 15 amino acids. The CDR3 is CSARDFRTGGKTQYF.

The rearrangement uses TRBV2 and TRBJ1-2. The CDR3 totals 13 residues. The V gene's germline CDR1 is SNHLY and CDR2 FYNNEI. This chain's CDR3 is CASNHRVNYGYTF.

This chain connects TRBV6-1 to TRBJ2-2; as DNA is missing, the TRBD2 call by TCRdb cannot be tested. The CDR3 extends over 13 amino acids. Germline assignment: CDR1 MNHNS and CDR2 SASEGT. The CDR3 loop is CASSRGRVGELFF.

The chain links TRBV29-1 to TRBJ1-2; with no DNA, the TCRdb D assignment of TRBD1 cannot be verified. The germline V gene encodes CDR1 SQVTM and CDR2 ANQGSEA. The CDR3 runs to 14 residues. The CDR3 region is CSVESGSHYYGYTF.

V gene TRBV5-1 combines with J gene TRBJ2-6; TCRdb calls TRBD2, which cannot be checked without DNA. Germline assignment: CDR1 SGHRS and CDR2 YFSETQ. The CDR3 spans 16 residues. Here the CDR3 reads CASSSARSSGANVLTF.